The clone carrying this TCR beta chain was seen a few times. Antigen unknown. CDR3 length: 12 residues. CDR1 is SEHNR and CDR2 is FQNEAQ in the germline V gene (reference sequence). Losses at the gene ends were 3 bases for V and 6 bases for J; bases not matched to a gene: 0. This entry is derived from a study of cytomegalovirus exposure and HLA in healthy donors. Study outcomes and limitations: Published work reported that the classifier diagnosed cytomegalovirus status with high specificity and sensitivity. Associated with HLA alleles at 0.05 false discovery rate in a later analysis were some 18,000 TCR beta sequences. A missense variant in DCLRE1C was later tied to TCR beta V- and J-gene trimming. In an earlier analysis, most TCR beta V segments were productive about 87% or about 30% of the time.

13 Jbeta primers and 60 Vbeta primers were used for the PCR. Data came from immunoSEQ multiplex PCR; TCRdb stores just in-frame clones and leaves some out. The sample shows 50,000 to 60,000 clones, roughly 81% of them seen only once. This chain joins TRBV7-9 and TRBJ2-3; 7 nucleotides agree with TRBD2. This clonotype was obtained from a woman aged 40 to 50 in good health and CMV-seropositive. The material sequenced was PBMCs. The CDR3 bases are TGTGCCAGCAGCTTCGGGGGGGATACGCAGTATTTT. Encoded protein: CASSFGGDTQYF.